The T cell receptor (beta chain) described here comes from a study of blood T cell repertoires in COVID-19. The V and J ends lost 2 bases and 1 base, in that order; junction bases with no gene match: 3. This CDR3 has 15 amino acids. CDR1 and CDR2 from the germline V gene are SGHTA and FQGNSA. In the authors' methods: The authors estimated nucleated cell counts from reference gene primer amplification. Profiling relied on immunoSEQ multiplex PCR, and the TCRdb table lists in-frame clones only, not all of them. From that table come the V and J calls and clone size; the DNA was used to work out D and trimming. The profile covers under 200,000 clones, with roughly 80% appearing a single time and about 3% taken by the ten largest.

The rearrangement links TRBV7-2 to TRBJ1-1, with 8 bases that match TRBD1. The material sequenced was peripheral blood. This receptor was taken from a man between 65 and 85 years old with acute or convalescent COVID-19. The CDR3 here is CASSLFDRGNTEAFF. The CDR3 nucleotides read TGTGCCAGCAGCTTATTTGACAGGGGGAACACTGAAGCTTTCTTT.